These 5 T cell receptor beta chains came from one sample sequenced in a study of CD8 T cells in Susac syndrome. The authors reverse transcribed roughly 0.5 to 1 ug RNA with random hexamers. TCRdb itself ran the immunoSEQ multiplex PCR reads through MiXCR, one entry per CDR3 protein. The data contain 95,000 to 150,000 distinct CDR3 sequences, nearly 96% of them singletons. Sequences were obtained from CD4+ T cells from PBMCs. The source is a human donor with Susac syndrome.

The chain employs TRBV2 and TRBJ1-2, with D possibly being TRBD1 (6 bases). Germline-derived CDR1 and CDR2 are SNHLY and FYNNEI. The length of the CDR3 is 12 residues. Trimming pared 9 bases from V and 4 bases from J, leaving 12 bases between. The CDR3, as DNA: TGTGCCAGAGCGGGACAATCCTATGGCTACACCTTC. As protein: CARAGQSYGYTF.

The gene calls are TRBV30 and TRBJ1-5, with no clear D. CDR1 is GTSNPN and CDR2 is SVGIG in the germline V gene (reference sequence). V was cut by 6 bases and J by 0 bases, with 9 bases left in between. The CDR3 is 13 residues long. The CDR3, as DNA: TGTGCCTGTACAGAGGGTAGCAATCAGCCCCAGCATTTT. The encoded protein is CACTEGSNQPQHF.

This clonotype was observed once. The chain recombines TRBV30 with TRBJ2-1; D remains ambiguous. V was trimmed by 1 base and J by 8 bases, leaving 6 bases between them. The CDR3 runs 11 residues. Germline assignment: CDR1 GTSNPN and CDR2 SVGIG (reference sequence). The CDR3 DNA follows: TGTGCCTGGAGTGATTACGATGAGCAGTTCTTC. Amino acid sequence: CAWSDYDEQFF.

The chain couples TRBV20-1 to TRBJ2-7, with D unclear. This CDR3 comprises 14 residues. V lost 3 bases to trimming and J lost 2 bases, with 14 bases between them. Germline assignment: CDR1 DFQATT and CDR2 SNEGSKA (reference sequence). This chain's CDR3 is CSASRAELPYEQYF. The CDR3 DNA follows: TGCAGTGCTAGTCGGGCTGAGCTCCCCTACGAGCAGTACTTC.

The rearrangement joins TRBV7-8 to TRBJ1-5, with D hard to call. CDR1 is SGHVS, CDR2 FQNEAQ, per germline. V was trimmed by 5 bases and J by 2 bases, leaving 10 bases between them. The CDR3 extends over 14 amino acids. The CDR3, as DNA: TGTGCCAGCAGCATCGGGCCAGGCAATCAGCCCCAGCATTTT. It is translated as CASSIGPGNQPQHF.